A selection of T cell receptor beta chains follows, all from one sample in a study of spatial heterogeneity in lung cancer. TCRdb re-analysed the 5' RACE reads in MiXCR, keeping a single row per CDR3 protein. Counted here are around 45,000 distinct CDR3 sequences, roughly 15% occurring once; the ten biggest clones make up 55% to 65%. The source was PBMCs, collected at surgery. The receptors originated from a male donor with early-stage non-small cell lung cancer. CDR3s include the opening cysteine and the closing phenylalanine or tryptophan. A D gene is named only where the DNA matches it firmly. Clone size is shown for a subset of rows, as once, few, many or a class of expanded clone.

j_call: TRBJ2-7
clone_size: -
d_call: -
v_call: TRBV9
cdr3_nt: TGTGCCAGCAGCGTAGGACCTAGCGAGTTTTCCGAGCAGTACTTC
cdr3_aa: CASSVGPSEFSEQYF

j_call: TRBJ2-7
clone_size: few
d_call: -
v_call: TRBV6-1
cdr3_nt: TGTGCCAGCAGACTAGACCCGGCCTCACCCTACGAGCAGTACTTC
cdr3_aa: CASRLDPASPYEQYF

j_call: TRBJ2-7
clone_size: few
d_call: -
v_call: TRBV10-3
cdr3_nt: TGTGCCATCGGACGACTTAGTAGCGGAGCCTACGAGCAGTACTTC
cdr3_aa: CAIGRLSSGAYEQYF

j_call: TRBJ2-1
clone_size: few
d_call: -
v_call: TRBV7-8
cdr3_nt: TGTGCCAGCAGCTTAGTTGGCAGCTACAATGAGCAGTTCTTC
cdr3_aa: CASSLVGSYNEQFF

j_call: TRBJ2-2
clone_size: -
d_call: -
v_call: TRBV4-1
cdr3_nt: TGCGCCAGCAGCCAAGAAGAGGGGTTGGTCACCGGGGAGCTGTTTTTT
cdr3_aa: CASSQEEGLVTGELFF

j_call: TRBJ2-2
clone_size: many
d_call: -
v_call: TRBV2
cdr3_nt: TGTGCCAGCAGGAAGTGGATCCAAGGTCCCGGGGAGCTGTTTTTT
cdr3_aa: CASRKWIQGPGELFF

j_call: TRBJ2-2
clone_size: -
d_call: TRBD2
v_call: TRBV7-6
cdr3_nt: TGTGCCAGCAGCTTTCGGACTAGCGGGACGAACACCGGGGAGCTGTTTTTT
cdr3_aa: CASSFRTSGTNTGELFF

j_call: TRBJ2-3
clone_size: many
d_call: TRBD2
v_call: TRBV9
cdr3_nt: TGTGCCAGCAGCGTGTCGCGGGACTATTACACAGATACGCAGTATTTT
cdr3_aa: CASSVSRDYYTDTQYF

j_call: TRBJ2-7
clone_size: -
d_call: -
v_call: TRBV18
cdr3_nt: TGTGCCAGCTCGCCGCAGAGGTACGAGCAGTACTTC
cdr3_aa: CASSPQRYEQYF

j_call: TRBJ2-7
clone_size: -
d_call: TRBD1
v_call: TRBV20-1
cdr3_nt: TGCAGTGGACAGGGGACCTACGAGCAGTACTTC
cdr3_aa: CSGQGTYEQYF

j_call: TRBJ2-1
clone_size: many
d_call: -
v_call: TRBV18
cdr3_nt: TGTGCCAGCTCACCAACCCGGGGAAATGAGCAGTTCTTC
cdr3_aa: CASSPTRGNEQFF

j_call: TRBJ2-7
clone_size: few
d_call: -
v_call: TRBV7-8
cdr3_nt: TGTGCCAGCAGCCCACAGGGTTCTTCCGACGAGCAGTACTTC
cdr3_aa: CASSPQGSSDEQYF

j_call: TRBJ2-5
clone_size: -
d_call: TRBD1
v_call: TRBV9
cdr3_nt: TGTGCCAGCAGCCCCATCGGGACAGGAGTTGGTACCCAGTACTTC
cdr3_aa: CASSPIGTGVGTQYF

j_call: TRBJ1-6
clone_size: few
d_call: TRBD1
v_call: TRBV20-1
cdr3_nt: TGCAGTGCTGGACAGGGAACGGGATCACCCCTCCACTTT
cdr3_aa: CSAGQGTGSPLHF

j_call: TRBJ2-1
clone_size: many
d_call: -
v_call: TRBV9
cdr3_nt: TGTGCCAGCGGACAATACAATGAGCAGTTCTTC
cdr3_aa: CASGQYNEQFF

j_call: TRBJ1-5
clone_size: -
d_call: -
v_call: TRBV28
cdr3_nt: TGTGCCAGCAGTTTATGGGGATTTGGCAATCAGCCCCAGCATTTT
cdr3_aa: CASSLWGFGNQPQHF

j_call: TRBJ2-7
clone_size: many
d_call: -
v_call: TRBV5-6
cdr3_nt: TGTGCCAGCAGCCCGGGACCCAACTACGAGCAGTACTTC
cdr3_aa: CASSPGPNYEQYF

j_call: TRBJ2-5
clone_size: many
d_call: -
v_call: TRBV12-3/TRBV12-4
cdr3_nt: TGTGCCAGCAGTGTCTGGGGGCCCCAAGAGACCCAGTACTTC
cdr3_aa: CASSVWGPQETQYF

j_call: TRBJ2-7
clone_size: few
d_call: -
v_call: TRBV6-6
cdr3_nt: TGTGCCAGCAGTAGAGACGGTGACAGCGGCCCCAACGAGCAGTACTTC
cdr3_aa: CASSRDGDSGPNEQYF

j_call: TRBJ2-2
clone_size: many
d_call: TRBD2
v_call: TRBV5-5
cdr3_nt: TGTGCCAGCAGCTTGCGTCTAGCGGGGGCGAACACCGGGGAGCTGTTTTTT
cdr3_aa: CASSLRLAGANTGELFF

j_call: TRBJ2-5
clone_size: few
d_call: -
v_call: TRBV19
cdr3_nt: TGTGCCAGTAGCCGGGACCCGGGGGAGACCCAGTACTTC
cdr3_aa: CASSRDPGETQYF

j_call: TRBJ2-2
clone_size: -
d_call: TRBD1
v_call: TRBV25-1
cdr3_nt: TGTGCCAGCAGGGTGACAGGGGGCAGTCCCGGGGAGCTGTTTTTT
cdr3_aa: CASRVTGGSPGELFF

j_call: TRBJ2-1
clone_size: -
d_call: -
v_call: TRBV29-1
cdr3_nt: TGCAGCGTTGCCGGGACACCGGTCTCCTACAATGAGCAGTTCTTC
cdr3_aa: CSVAGTPVSYNEQFF

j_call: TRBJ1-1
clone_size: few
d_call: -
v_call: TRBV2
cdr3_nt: TGTGCCAGCAGTTCGACCGAGACTGAAGCTTTCTTT
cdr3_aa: CASSSTETEAFF

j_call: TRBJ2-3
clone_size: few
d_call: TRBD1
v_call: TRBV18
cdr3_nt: TGTGCCAGCTCACCAGGGCAGGGGGCTCGGACAGATACGCAGTATTTT
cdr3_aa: CASSPGQGARTDTQYF

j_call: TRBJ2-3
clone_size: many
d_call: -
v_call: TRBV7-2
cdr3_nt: TGTGCCAGCAGCTTAAGGAGGAGTACAGATACGCAGTATTTT
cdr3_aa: CASSLRRSTDTQYF

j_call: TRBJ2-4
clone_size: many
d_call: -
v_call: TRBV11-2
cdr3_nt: TGTGCCAGCACCAGGAGGGACATTCAGTACTTC
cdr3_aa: CASTRRDIQYF

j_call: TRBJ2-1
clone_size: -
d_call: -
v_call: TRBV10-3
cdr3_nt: TGTGCCATCAGTGCAGGGGACCTCTCCTACAATGAGCAGTTCTTC
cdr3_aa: CAISAGDLSYNEQFF

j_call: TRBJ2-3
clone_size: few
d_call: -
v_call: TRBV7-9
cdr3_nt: TGTGCCAGCAGCACAGGCTATACGCAGTATTTT
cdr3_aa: CASSTGYTQYF

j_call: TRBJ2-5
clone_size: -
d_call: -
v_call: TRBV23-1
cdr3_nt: TGCGCCAGCGCGAGAGGGACGGGGAGGGAGACCCAGTACTTC
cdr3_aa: CASARGTGRETQYF

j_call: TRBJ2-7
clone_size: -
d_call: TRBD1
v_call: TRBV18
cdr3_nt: TGTGCCAGCTCACCACCAGACAGGGTATCGTACGAGCAGTACTTC
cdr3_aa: CASSPPDRVSYEQYF

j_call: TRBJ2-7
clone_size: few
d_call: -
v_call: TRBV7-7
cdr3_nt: TGTGCTAGCAGCTCACAGGGCGGCGAGCAGTACTTC
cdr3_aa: CASSSQGGEQYF

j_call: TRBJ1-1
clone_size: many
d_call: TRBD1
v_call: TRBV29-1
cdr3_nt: TGCAGCGCCGCACAGGGGACGAACACTGAAGCTTTCTTT
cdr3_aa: CSAAQGTNTEAFF